Listed below are T cell receptor beta chains from one sample, sequenced in a study of OX40 agonist ivuxolimab in advanced cancers. Sequencing was performed with immunoSEQ multiplex PCR; in TCRdb, only in-frame clones are kept and a portion is missing. The sample lists 20,000 to 25,000 clones; around three quarters were seen once. This material consisted of CD4+ or CD8+ T cells sorted from blood, taken in a trial of the OX40 agonist ivuxolimab. The source of these receptors is an adult with an advanced solid tumor such as melanoma, head and neck, liver or kidney cancer. CDR3s include the opening cysteine and the closing phenylalanine or tryptophan. D genes are given only for firm matches. Some rows have no size entry. The others give once, few or many, or a class for an expanded clone.

j_call,v_call,clone_size,d_call,cdr3_nt,cdr3_aa
TRBJ1-5,TRBV7-2,-,TRBD1,TGTGCCAGCACATGGGGGGACAGGGGAGATCAGCCCCAGCATTTT,CASTWGDRGDQPQHF
TRBJ2-7,TRBV7-2,-,TRBD1,TGTGCCAGCAGCATGGGACAGGGGTACTACGAGCAGTACTTC,CASSMGQGYYEQYF
TRBJ2-1,TRBV9,medium-sized,-,TGTGCCAGCAGCGTAGCCGCGGGGGCCTCCTACAATGAGCAGTTCTTC,CASSVAAGASYNEQFF
TRBJ1-1,TRBV7-9,-,TRBD1,TGTGCCAGCAGCTTATCGCAGGGGGTGAACACTGAAGCTTTCTTT,CASSLSQGVNTEAFF
TRBJ2-7,TRBV11-2,-,TRBD2,TGTGCCAGCAGCCTAGGGACTAGGCGCTACTACGAGCAGTACTTC,CASSLGTRRYYEQYF
TRBJ1-2,TRBV27,-,-,TGTGCCAGCAGTTGGGGGACAAACTATGGCTACACCTTC,CASSWGTNYGYTF
TRBJ2-3,TRBV5-4,-,-,TGTGCCAGCCGCCCGGGGACGGTTAGCACAGATACGCAGTATTTT,CASRPGTVSTDTQYF
TRBJ2-7,TRBV5-1,-,-,TGCGCCAGCAGCTTCGGGGTAGCCTACGAGCAGTACTTC,CASSFGVAYEQYF
TRBJ2-3,TRBV5-1,-,TRBD2,TGCGCCAGCAGCGTGGGACTAGCGGGGACCTCCACAGATACGCAGTATTTT,CASSVGLAGTSTDTQYF
TRBJ2-7,TRBV5-1,-,TRBD1,TGCGCCAGCAGCTTGGCCGACAGGGGCGAGCAGTACTTC,CASSLADRGEQYF
TRBJ1-2,TRBV5-6,-,-,TGTGCCAGCAGCTTCGAGGCAGGCTATGGCTACACCTTC,CASSFEAGYGYTF
TRBJ1-5,TRBV18,-,-,TGTGCCAGCTCACCACGTGAGGGATTCGAACCCCAGCATTTT,CASSPREGFEPQHF
TRBJ1-5,TRBV9,-,-,TGTGCCAGCAGCGTCGGGGGAAGCAATCAGCCCCAGCATTTT,CASSVGGSNQPQHF
TRBJ1-2,TRBV5-6,-,-,TGTGCCAGCAGCCTAGCAGGGTTGAGGAGCGCTAACTATGGCTACACCTTC,CASSLAGLRSANYGYTF
TRBJ1-4,TRBV7-6,medium-sized,TRBD1,TGTGCAGTGACAGGGGGGCTGCTCCCTGGTAATGAAAAACTGTTTTTT,CAVTGGLLPGNEKLFF
TRBJ1-5,TRBV4-1,once,-,TGCGCCAGCAGCCAAGGTGGGAATAGCAATCAGCCCCAGCATTTT,CASSQGGNSNQPQHF
TRBJ2-3,TRBV10-3,medium-sized,-,TGTGCGTCCGGATGGGGAAGGGGTTCACGGGGGTCCCCAGATACGCAGTATTTT,CASGWGRGSRGSPDTQYF
TRBJ1-5,TRBV2,few,-,TGTGCCAGCAGTGAAGGTGGGGGTGGACAGCCCCAGCATTTT,CASSEGGGGQPQHF
TRBJ2-2,TRBV7-9,-,-,TGTGCCAGCACTACGAGTGGCCCGGACGGGGAGCTGTTTTTT,CASTTSGPDGELFF
TRBJ2-7,TRBV7-2,-,-,TGTGCCAGCAGCTTAGTCAGTAGTGCGCCCTCCTACGAGCAGTACTTC,CASSLVSSAPSYEQYF
TRBJ2-3,TRBV5-5,-,-,TGTGCCAGCAGCTCGACGGGAGGCACAGATACGCAGTATTTT,CASSSTGGTDTQYF
TRBJ1-6,TRBV2,-,-,TGTGCCAGCAATCGCCAGAGCTCCTATAATTCACCCCTCCACTTT,CASNRQSSYNSPLHF
TRBJ1-5,TRBV19,-,TRBD1,TGTGCCAGTAGTATTGGGACAGGGGGTTGGGGCAATCAGCCCCAGCATTTT,CASSIGTGGWGNQPQHF
TRBJ2-3,TRBV9,-,-,TGTGCCAGCAGCGTATCAGAAGATACGCAGTATTTT,CASSVSEDTQYF
TRBJ2-3,TRBV11-3,-,TRBD2,TGTGCCAGCAGCATGGGACTAGCGGGTCCCGCAGATACGCAGTATTTT,CASSMGLAGPADTQYF
TRBJ1-1,TRBV7-9,few,-,TGTGCCAGTACAGATCGTCTCACTGAAGCTTTCTTT,CASTDRLTEAFF
TRBJ1-2,TRBV30,few,-,TGTGCCTGGGACCTATCCCGGGAGGGCTACACCTTC,CAWDLSREGYTF
TRBJ1-5,TRBV9,-,-,TGTGCCAGCTCTGACGGGAGCAATCAGCCCCAGCATTTT,CASSDGSNQPQHF
TRBJ2-5,TRBV9,-,TRBD2,TGTGCCAGCAGCCTTGGACTAGCGGCACGGGGAGAGACCCAGTACTTC,CASSLGLAARGETQYF